This T cell receptor (beta chain) was captured by sequencing in a study of blood T cell repertoires in COVID-19. Study details: Samples came from the United States, Italy and Spain, spanning acute and convalescent COVID-19. PBMCs, B-cell-depleted T cells, or T cells provided the cDNA or gDNA that made up the material.

Study processing details: Amplification from reference gene primers served as the basis for estimated nucleated cell counts. TCRdb's table, derived via immunoSEQ multiplex PCR, lists solely in-frame clones and lacks some. From that table come the V and J calls and clone size; the DNA was used to work out D and trimming. The repertoire includes more than 100,000 clones, around 87% of them detected once, and roughly 3.6% sits in the top ten. The table lists this clone with a few counts. Sequencing used peripheral blood. This TCR was recovered from an older woman with acute or convalescent COVID-19.

The CDR3 DNA sequence: TGTGCCAGCTCACCCTTTGGGACAGGGGACTATGGCTACACCTTC. This gives the protein CASSPFGTGDYGYTF. The rearrangement links TRBV18 to TRBJ1-2, with 10 positions matching TRBD1. Looked up from germline, CDR1 is KGHSH and CDR2 is LQKENI. V was pared by 3 bases and J by 3 bases, with 4 bases of the junction left unmatched. The CDR3 has 15 residues.